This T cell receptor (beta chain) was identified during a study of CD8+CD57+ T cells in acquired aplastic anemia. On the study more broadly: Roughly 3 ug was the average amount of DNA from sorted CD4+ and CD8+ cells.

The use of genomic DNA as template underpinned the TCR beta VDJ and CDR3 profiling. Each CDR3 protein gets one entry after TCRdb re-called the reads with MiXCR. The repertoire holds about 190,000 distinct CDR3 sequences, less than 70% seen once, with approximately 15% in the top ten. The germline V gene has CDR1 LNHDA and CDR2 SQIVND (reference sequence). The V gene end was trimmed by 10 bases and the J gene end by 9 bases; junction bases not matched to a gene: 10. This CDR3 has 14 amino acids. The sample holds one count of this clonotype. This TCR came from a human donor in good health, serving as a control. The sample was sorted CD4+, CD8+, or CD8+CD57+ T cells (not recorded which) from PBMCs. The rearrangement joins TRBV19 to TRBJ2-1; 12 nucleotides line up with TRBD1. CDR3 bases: TGTGCCACCCGGGACAGGGGGCAAGGTATTGAGCAGTTCTTC. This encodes CATRDRGQGIEQFF.